This TCR beta chain was sequenced for a study of response to subunit inactivated influenza vaccine (dated by TCRdb to the late 2010s). In terms of the full investigation: The study used deep quantitative T cell receptor repertoire profiling to track responses to a trivalent subunit inactivated influenza vaccine. General study outcomes and caveats: It was suggested by the authors that each seasonal influenza vaccination may recruit only a limited number of new T cells.

The library was prepared using RT-PCR. Sequencer: Illumina HiSeq 2500. TCRdb redid the processing of the public reads, applying fastp at Q25 and MiXCR, and retained in-frame beta chains. Each CDR3 protein appears once, grouped with its most common genes and DNA. In all, the sample holds around 850,000 distinct CDR3 sequences, and 15% to 20% of those were seen once. Approximately 11% of the sample belongs to the ten largest clones. On this clonotype: Its recognized antigen is unknown. Per-base quality was not reported, and no clone a single base away is much larger than it.

The sequence derives from a man aged 50-59 years who received an inactivated influenza vaccine. Donor details come from another sample of the same person, matched by shared clones. The specimen was PBMCs from blood, collected approximately 5 days after vaccination.

The nucleotide sequence reads TGTGCCAGCAGTTACTCCCCAGGGGCTAGTGAGCAGTTCTTC. This gives the protein CASSYSPGASEQFF. The rearranged chain carries TRBV6-5 and TRBJ2-1; the D gene is perhaps TRBD1, from 6 matching bases. Per the germline V gene, MNHEY is the CDR1 and SVGAGI is the CDR2. The CDR3 runs 14 residues from the cysteine to the phenylalanine. The CDR3 DNA has 42 bases and is translated from base 1. V loses 0 bases, J loses 9 bases, and the germline ends lie 12 bases apart.